The entry below gives a single T cell receptor beta chain sequence along with its context. As yet, its antigen is unknown. Regarding donors, all were healthy bone marrow donors. This specimen comes from a study of cytomegalovirus exposure and HLA in healthy donors. Study in general: Among the roughly 380 donors who were genotyped, about 79% fell in the genetic ancestry cluster that is associated with self-reported Caucasian donors. Study-level points and caveats: Later, an analysis showed that TCR beta chains associated with HLA were more clonally expanded than others that were equally common.

Germline assignment: CDR1 KGHSH and CDR2 LQKENI. Trimming at V came to 6 bases and at J to 1 base, leaving 2 bases not matched to a gene. The length of the CDR3 is 13 residues. PCR amplification relied on 60 Vbeta primers (plus 13 Jbeta primers). The method was immunoSEQ multiplex PCR; TCRdb's version includes in-frame clones alone and lacks a portion of them. The data contain about 130,000 clones, 75% to 90% of them seen just once; the ten biggest clones take up around 2.5%. The TCR comes from a man aged 25 to 40 in good health and CMV-seronegative. V and J are TRBV18 and TRBJ1-1; 7 nucleotides align to TRBD1. Sequencing used PBMCs. As DNA, the CDR3 is TGTGCCAGCTCTCAGGGGGAGAACACTGAAGCTTTCTTT. This gives the protein CASSQGENTEAFF.